The rows below give T cell receptor beta chains drawn from one sample of a study of T cells in Graves' hyperthyroidism and ophthalmopathy. One entry per CDR3 protein, called by TCRdb with MiXCR from the multiplex PCR reads. The table includes approximately 210,000 distinct CDR3 sequences, 15% to 20% detected once. The sample taken for sequencing was blood. These receptors were collected from a man in his fifties with Graves' hyperthyroidism. The CDR3 runs from the conserved cysteine through the conserved F or W. Each record gives: D gene, J gene, clone size, V gene, CDR3 protein, CDR3 DNA. D genes are given only for firm matches. Size tells how often a clone was seen (once, few, many) or the class of an expanded clone, and some rows leave it out.

NA,TRBJ1-3,many,TRBV3-1,CASSQTWGNSGNTIYF,TGTGCCAGCAGCCAGACCTGGGGCAACTCTGGAAACACCATATATTTT
TRBD1,TRBJ2-3,many,TRBV5-1,CASSQGQNTDTQYF,TGCGCCAGCAGCCAGGGACAGAACACAGATACGCAGTATTTT
NA,TRBJ1-5,NA,TRBV20-1,CSARTGHQPQHF,TGCAGTGCTAGAACGGGCCATCAGCCCCAGCATTTT
NA,TRBJ1-4,many,TRBV5-1,CASSLGSQEKLFF,TGCGCCAGCAGCTTGGGATCCCAGGAAAAACTGTTTTTT
TRBD1,TRBJ2-1,few,TRBV9,CASSVKTGDEQFF,TGTGCCAGCAGCGTTAAGACAGGGGACGAGCAGTTCTTC
NA,TRBJ1-4,many,TRBV11-2,CASQRGTTEKLFF,TGTGCCTCACAACGGGGGACAACCGAAAAACTGTTTTTT
NA,TRBJ1-5,NA,TRBV12-3/TRBV12-4,CASSFRARHQPQHF,TGTGCCAGCAGTTTCAGGGCGCGGCATCAGCCCCAGCATTTT
NA,TRBJ1-5,NA,TRBV15,CATSPGPNQPQHF,TGTGCCACCAGCCCGGGACCGAATCAGCCCCAGCATTTT
NA,TRBJ2-7,NA,TRBV18,CASLHGFRGEQYF,TGTGCCAGCTTGCATGGATTCCGGGGCGAGCAGTACTTC
NA,TRBJ2-5,few,TRBV7-6,CASSKNPGEETQYF,TGTGCCAGCAGCAAAAACCCAGGGGAAGAGACCCAGTACTTC
NA,TRBJ2-7,NA,TRBV5-1,CASSLAIQGEQYF,TGCGCCAGCAGCTTGGCCATCCAGGGGGAGCAGTACTTC
TRBD2,TRBJ2-7,many,TRBV24-1,CATSDPGTSDEQYF,TGTGCCACCAGTGATCCCGGGACTAGCGACGAGCAGTACTTC
NA,TRBJ2-1,NA,TRBV3-2,CASSQDRTRDYNEQFF,TGTGCCAGCAGCCAAGATCGTACGCGGGACTACAATGAGCAGTTCTTC
NA,TRBJ2-2,many,TRBV27,CASSYSRGTGELFF,TGTGCCAGCAGTTATAGTAGGGGAACCGGGGAGCTGTTTTTT
NA,TRBJ2-3,many,TRBV28,CASSWWGSDTQYF,TGTGCCAGCAGTTGGTGGGGTTCAGATACGCAGTATTTT
TRBD2,TRBJ2-3,NA,TRBV9,CASSGSSSGSLVDTQYF,TGTGCCAGCAGCGGGTCATCTAGCGGGAGTTTAGTAGATACGCAGTATTTT
NA,TRBJ2-7,few,TRBV4-1,CASSLLRTVSYEQYF,TGCGCCAGCAGCCTCCTACGAACAGTCTCCTACGAGCAGTACTTC
TRBD1,TRBJ2-7,few,TRBV20-1,CSAIRDRSSYEQYF,TGCAGTGCTATCCGGGACAGGAGCTCCTACGAGCAGTACTTC
NA,TRBJ2-7,NA,TRBV4-1,CASSQDRLNLSYEQYF,TGCGCCAGCAGCCAAGATCGACTAAATCTCTCCTACGAGCAGTACTTC
NA,TRBJ2-1,many,TRBV7-9,CASSQGYGNNEQFF,TGTGCCAGCAGTCAAGGGTACGGGAACAATGAGCAGTTCTTC
NA,TRBJ1-1,many,TRBV28,CASSSGHLNTEAFF,TGTGCCAGCAGTTCGGGACATTTGAACACTGAAGCTTTCTTT
TRBD2,TRBJ2-2,NA,TRBV3-1,CASSHLAGENGELFF,TGTGCCAGCAGCCATTTAGCGGGAGAGAACGGGGAGCTGTTTTTT
NA,TRBJ2-7,once,TRBV5-4,CASSYTLNNEQYF,TGTGCCAGCAGCTATACTCTAAACAATGAGCAGTACTTC
TRBD1,TRBJ2-3,many,TRBV19,CASSPPGQRENTQYF,TGTGCCAGTAGTCCACCGGGACAGAGAGAAAATACGCAGTATTTT
TRBD1,TRBJ1-1,many,TRBV5-1,CASSPDVTGGVAFF,TGCGCCAGCAGCCCGGATGTCACAGGGGGCGTAGCTTTCTTT
TRBD1,TRBJ2-7,many,TRBV5-1,CASSLDGTGYYEQYF,TGCGCCAGCAGCTTGGATGGGACAGGTTACTACGAGCAGTACTTC
TRBD2,TRBJ2-5,many,TRBV30,CAWSPSSGKETQYF,TGTGCCTGGAGTCCGTCTAGCGGGAAAGAGACCCAGTACTTC
NA,TRBJ1-5,few,TRBV4-1,CASSGGDARGNQPQHF,TGCGCCAGCAGCGGAGGGGACGCCCGTGGCAATCAGCCCCAGCATTTT
NA,TRBJ2-7,many,TRBV7-9,CASSFHGFDEQYF,TGTGCCAGCAGCTTCCACGGATTTGACGAGCAGTACTTC
NA,TRBJ1-3,many,TRBV12-3/TRBV12-4,CASSLVVSGNTIYF,TGTGCCAGCAGTTTGGTGGTCTCTGGAAACACCATATATTTT
NA,TRBJ2-1,few,TRBV7-9,CASSSSSGRGRDNEQFF,TGTGCCAGCAGCTCCAGTAGTGGCAGGGGACGAGACAATGAGCAGTTCTTC
TRBD2,TRBJ2-5,NA,TRBV15,CATSSWGGTSGRRSKTQYF,TGTGCCACCAGCAGTTGGGGGGGGACTAGCGGGAGAAGGTCGAAGACCCAGTACTTC
NA,TRBJ2-7,few,TRBV9,CASSVREGPKNEQYF,TGTGCCAGCAGCGTAAGAGAGGGACCTAAAAACGAGCAGTACTTC
TRBD2,TRBJ2-1,NA,TRBV2,CASSVLAGGSGNEQFF,TGTGCCAGCAGTGTGCTAGCGGGGGGGTCAGGCAATGAGCAGTTCTTC
NA,TRBJ1-1,many,TRBV18,CASSQEGGFITEAFF,TGTGCCAGCTCACAGGAAGGCGGTTTTATAACTGAAGCTTTCTTT
NA,TRBJ2-7,many,TRBV7-9,CASSPVTAYEQYF,TGTGCCAGCAGCCCCGTAACCGCCTACGAGCAGTACTTC
NA,TRBJ2-7,NA,TRBV4-1,CASSRGLWGAYEQYF,TGCGCCAGCAGCCGCGGACTATGGGGGGCCTACGAGCAGTACTTC
NA,TRBJ2-5,many,TRBV5-5,CASSLAGTETQYF,TGTGCCAGCAGCTTGGCCGGGACAGAGACCCAGTACTTC
NA,TRBJ2-1,many,TRBV12-3/TRBV12-4,CASSLGTAYNEQFF,TGTGCCAGCAGTTTAGGGACAGCCTACAATGAGCAGTTCTTC
NA,TRBJ1-1,many,TRBV28,CASSLIGLEAFF,TGTGCCAGCAGTTTGATTGGGCTTGAAGCTTTCTTT
NA,TRBJ1-2,few,TRBV5-1,CASTAAPGNYGYTF,TGCGCCAGCACTGCGGCCCCAGGGAACTATGGCTACACCTTC
NA,TRBJ1-2,many,TRBV7-3,CASSPGFGYGYTF,TGTGCCAGCAGCCCGGGGTTCGGCTATGGCTACACCTTC
TRBD1,TRBJ1-2,few,TRBV29-1,CSVEGPTGNYGYTF,TGCAGCGTTGAAGGACCGACAGGGAACTATGGCTACACCTTC
TRBD2,TRBJ2-5,few,TRBV20-1,CSGWAGEETQYF,TGCAGTGGTTGGGCGGGGGAAGAGACCCAGTACTTC